This section outlines one TCR beta chain sequence together with its context. The target antigen is unknown. TCRdb reanalysed the RT-PCR reads using MiXCR and keeps one entry per CDR3 protein. The table has roughly 700,000 distinct CDR3 sequences, around 14% seen once. The data were obtained in a study of response to subunit inactivated influenza vaccine. General study findings and limits: Authors suggested seasonal influenza vaccinations each recruit few new T cells.

This CDR3 is built from 19 residues. With V trimmed by 10 bases and J by 0 bases, 13 bases remained unmatched. Germline lookup yields CDR1 SGHAT and CDR2 FQDESV (reference sequence). The sequencing used PBMCs from blood, collected approximately 13 days after vaccination. The receptor was isolated from a man aged 45-60 years who received an inactivated influenza vaccine. The V call is TRBV11-1, the J call TRBJ2-6, with 12 bases aligning to TRBD2. The CDR3 nucleotides are TGTGCCATCAAAAAGAGGACTAGCGGGGCCAACTCTGGGGCCAACGTCCTGACTTTC. It codes for CAIKKRTSGANSGANVLTF.